This T cell receptor beta chain is from a study of PD-1 blockade in classical Hodgkin lymphoma. Repertoires were generated with immunoSEQ multiplex PCR, while TCRdb's copy carries only in-frame clones and drops some. The sample has around 100,000 clones; around 89% are singletons. All patients relapsed after autologous stem cell transplantation, and brentuximab vedotin exposure varied. Study results and caveats: Diminished baseline TCR diversity has been reported in newly diagnosed patients relative to healthy donors. By C4D1, diversity of CD4+ TCRs had risen significantly, whereas that of CD8+ TCRs had not. Patients newly diagnosed and complete responders had comparable baseline diversity.

CDR3 length equals 14 residues. Germline lookup yields CDR1 KGHSH and CDR2 LQKENI. Between the trimmed V and J ends, which lost 6 bases and 3 bases, there was a span of 15 bases. On this clone itself: Its antigen is unknown.

Here the sequenced sample was peripheral blood mononuclear cells (PBMCs), taken before the second cycle of nivolumab. The chain combines TRBV18 with TRBJ2-7; D not certain. The TCR was taken from a human donor with classical Hodgkin lymphoma. CDR3 sequence: CASSLSSGHYEQYF. The CDR3 coding sequence is TGTGCCAGCTCCCTCTCTTCTGGCCACTACGAGCAGTACTTC.